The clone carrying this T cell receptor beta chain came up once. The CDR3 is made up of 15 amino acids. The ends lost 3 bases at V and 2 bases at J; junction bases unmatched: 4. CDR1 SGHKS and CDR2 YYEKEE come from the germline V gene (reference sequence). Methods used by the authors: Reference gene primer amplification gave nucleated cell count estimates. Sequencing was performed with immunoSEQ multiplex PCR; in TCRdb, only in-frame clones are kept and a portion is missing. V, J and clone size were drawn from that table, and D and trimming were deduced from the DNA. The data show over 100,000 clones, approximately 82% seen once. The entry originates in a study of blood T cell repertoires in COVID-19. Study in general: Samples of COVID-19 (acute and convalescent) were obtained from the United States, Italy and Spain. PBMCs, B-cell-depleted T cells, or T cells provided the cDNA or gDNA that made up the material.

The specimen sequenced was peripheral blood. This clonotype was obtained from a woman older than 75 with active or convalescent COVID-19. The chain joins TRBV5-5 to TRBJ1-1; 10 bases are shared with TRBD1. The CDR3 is CASSYDRGRNTEAFF. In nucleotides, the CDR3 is TGTGCCAGCAGCTACGACAGGGGGCGCAACACTGAAGCTTTCTTT.